The 2 T cell receptor beta chains below all came from one sample that was sequenced in a study of spatial heterogeneity in lung cancer (dated by TCRdb to about 2019). According to the study, the label for this sample's time point signals: sample taken at primary tumor resection. Without any cell sorting, TCR sequencing was performed on whole RNA extracted either from tumor and nontumor lung tissue or from cryopreserved PBMC samples. Library preparation employed 5' RACE. Sequencing took place on a NextSeq 500. The public sequencing data were trimmed at Q25 with fastp and processed into clonotypes with MiXCR by TCRdb, which kept only in-frame beta chains. Rows matching on CDR3 protein sequence are summarized as one entry with the most common DNA and genes. The sample table records under 100,000 distinct CDR3 sequences; around 9% of these occur just once. Roughly 7.2% of the sample comes from the top ten.

The specimen comprised PBMCs, sampled at surgery. These TCRs come from a male donor with early-stage non-small cell lung cancer.

This rearrangement joins TRBV28 to TRBJ1-4, with unresolved D. Trimming removed 3 bases at V and 8 bases at J, with 16 bases between. Germline assignment: CDR1 MDHEN and CDR2 SYDVKM. The length of the CDR3 is 15 residues. DNA of the CDR3: TGTGCCAGCAGTTTCCCGTCCCGAGGGCGGGAAAAACTGTTTTTT. This codes for CASSFPSRGREKLFF.

This clonotype was seen ten or more times. The chain employs TRBV18 and TRBJ2-2; D possibly uses TRBD1 or TRBD2 (6 bases each). Trimming stripped 3 bases from V and 6 bases from J, with 14 bases between. The germline V gene encodes CDR1 KGHSH and CDR2 LQKENI. The CDR3 spans 15 residues. As DNA, the CDR3 is TGTGCCAGCTCACCGGGACAACAGCGGGCCGGGGAGCTGTTTTTT. Translating it yields CASSPGQQRAGELFF.